This entry is about one T cell receptor (beta chain). TCRdb's table, derived via immunoSEQ multiplex PCR, lists solely in-frame clones and lacks some. The sample yields 230,000 or so clones, 88% seen once. Between the trimmed V and J ends, which lost 4 bases and 0 bases, there was a span of 6 bases. CDR1 ENHRY and CDR2 SYGVKD come from the germline V gene. The CDR3 is made up of 13 amino acids. This entry is derived from a study of blood T cell repertoires in COVID-19. What was sequenced was PBMCs or T cells enriched from blood (not recorded which). This clonotype was sampled from a woman in her forties with acute COVID-19. The chain is built from TRBV10-3 and TRBJ1-1; no clear D gene. CDR3 amino acids: CAISVDMNTEAFF. Written as DNA, the CDR3 is TGTGCCATCAGTGTCGACATGAACACTGAAGCTTTCTTT.